This paragraph covers one T cell receptor beta chain sequence. This CDR3 has 15 residues. Germline CDR1 SGHTS, CDR2 YDEGEE. V was cut by 2 bases and J by 4 bases, with 15 bases left in between. The data stem from a study of control samples from healthy donors and cancer patients. Libraries were prepared by immunoSEQ multiplex PCR; TCRdb keeps only in-frame clonotypes and omits some of them. Counted here are more than 95,000 clones, around 86% occurring once; the ten biggest clones make up over 7.5%. The rearrangement uses TRBV5-8 and TRBJ1-1; D call uncertain. The receptor's source is a middle-aged man in good health. The sample taken for sequencing was blood. CDR3 sequence (DNA): TGTGCCAGCAGCTTCTTACTTAAGTCCTTCACTGAAGCTTTCTTT. Residues: CASSFLLKSFTEAFF.